The TCR beta chain under discussion was sequenced for a study of metastatic and nonmetastatic thyroid tumors. Regarding the study as a whole: Malignant thyroid tumors reportedly had TCR beta diversity that was significantly higher than in benign nodules, in blood and tumor.

Until they underwent thyroid surgery, no patient had received any treatment. Original processing notes: Building a distant-metastasis classifier for papillary thyroid cancer drew on CDR3 differences across clinicopathological groups. TCRdb used MiXCR to call clones anew from the PCR reads. TCRdb, not the original authors, processed these V and J calls. The sample yields approximately 22,000 clones, about 16% seen once. Trimming removed 8 bases at V and 0 bases at J, with 19 bases between. The CDR3 is made up of 16 amino acids. CDR1 SNHLY and CDR2 FYNNEI come from the germline V gene. This clone was detected many times. Its antigen remains unidentified.

The receptor was derived from a female donor with papillary thyroid cancer or a benign thyroid nodule (not recorded which). Some clones in this sample may be carry-over from other donors' samples. The rearrangement joins TRBV2 to TRBJ2-5, with D possibly TRBD1 on 6 matching bases. Input material: tumor tissue. The CDR3: CASWGQGTQHQETQYF. For the CDR3, the DNA is TGTGCCAGCTGGGGACAAGGGACGCAGCACCAAGAGACCCAGTACTTC.